These 8 T cell receptor beta chains came from one sample sequenced in a study of T cell responses to AZD1222 COVID-19 vaccine (dated by TCRdb to the early 2020s). Library generation was performed with the immunoSEQ multiplex PCR assay. Sourced from immuneACCESS, this table was stored by TCRdb with only in-frame sequences that have V and J called. A share of the clones is absent; for the studies checked, an unresolved V gene accounts for under half, and the remainder has no known explanation. The table for this sample lists 95,000 to 110,000 clones; approximately 90% of them were counted only once. 4.5% to 5.5% of the sample belongs to the ten largest clones. The sample's time point label, decoded: about 28 days (+/-7) after the second vaccine dose. Source: peripheral blood, taken 28 days after the second AZD1222 dose. Every receptor here comes from an adult who received the AZD1222 COVID-19 vaccine.

The gene calls are TRBV24-1 and TRBJ2-7, with 10 bases identical to TRBD1. V was clipped by 5 bases and J by 6 bases; unmatched bases: 12. From germline, CDR1 is KGHDR and CDR2 SFDVKD. The CDR3 spans 16 residues. CDR3 residues: CATSVPRDRGMGEQYF. The CDR3 region has the DNA TGTGCCACCAGTGTCCCGCGGGACAGGGGTATGGGCGAGCAGTACTTC.

This clone came up once. The chain links TRBV5-4 to TRBJ2-2, with TRBD2 matching over 8 bases. Germline assignment: CDR1 SGHNT and CDR2 YYREEE (reference sequence). V lost 0 bases, J lost 0 bases, and 1 base stayed unmatched. The CDR3 has 16 residues. The CDR3 reads CASSLGGGTNTGELFF. In DNA form, the CDR3 reads TGTGCCAGCAGCTTGGGCGGGGGGACGAACACCGGGGAGCTGTTTTTT.

This clone was seen once. The chain couples TRBV2 to TRBJ1-2, with no clear D. With 3 bases removed from V and 2 bases from J, the gap between germline ends came to 10 bases. Germline CDR1 and CDR2: SNHLY and FYNNEI. The CDR3 totals 14 residues. The CDR3 protein is CASSERIQNYGYTF. CDR3 nucleotide sequence: TGTGCCAGCAGTGAGCGAATCCAGAACTATGGCTACACCTTC. Variable domain in full (rest from reference TRBV2 and TRBJ1-2): EPEVTQTPSHQVTQMGQEVILRCVPISNHLYFYWYRQILGQKVEFLVSFYNNEISEKSEIFDDQFSVERPDGSNFTLKIRSTKLEDSAMYFCASSERIQNYGYTFGSGTRLTVV.

CDR3 amino acids: CASSFGKGARYGYTF. The CDR3 DNA sequence: TGTGCCAGCAGTTTTGGAAAGGGGGCGAGGTATGGCTACACCTTC. J is TRBJ1-2 and V is TRBV28; 7 nucleotides line up with TRBD1. The CDR3 length is 15 residues. The V gene end was trimmed by 3 bases and the J gene end by 5 bases; junction bases not matched to a gene: 9. The germline V gene has CDR1 MDHEN and CDR2 SYDVKM.

This clone was detected once. The rearrangement uses TRBV13 and TRBJ1-1; TRBD1 is a possible D gene (5 bases). The CDR3 covers 16 residues. In germline, CDR1 is PRHDT, CDR2 FYEKMQ (reference sequence). V was cut by 2 bases and J by 1 base, with 14 bases left in between. DNA of the CDR3: TGTGCCAGCAGCTTAAACTCCGGGACCAAGAACACTGAAGCTTTCTTT. This sequence encodes CASSLNSGTKNTEAFF.

This clone was counted once. This rearrangement joins TRBV7-8 to TRBJ1-4; no reliable D call. Trimming removed 5 bases from V and 8 bases from J, with 18 bases in between. The CDR3 contains 15 residues. Germline V gives CDR1 SGHVS, CDR2 FQNEAQ. The chain's CDR3 is CASSPRAGEEEKLFF. CDR3 coding DNA: TGTGCCAGCAGCCCAAGGGCAGGAGAGGAGGAAAAACTGTTTTTT. Full variable domain (outside the CDR3, taken from reference TRBV7-8 and TRBJ1-4): GAGVSQSPRYKVAKRGQDVALRCDPISGHVSLFWYQQALGQGPEFLTYFQNEAQLDKSGLPSDRFFAERPEGSVSTLKIQRTQQEDSAVYLCASSPRAGEEEKLFFGSGTQLSVL.

The chain uses TRBV9 and TRBJ2-1; TRBD2 matches at 14 bases. The CDR3 is 17 residues long. J lost 4 bases, V lost 4 bases, and 7 bases had no gene match. CDR1 is SGDLS, CDR2 YYNGEE, per germline. The CDR3 here is CASSLRTSGGQYNEQFF. CDR3 bases: TGTGCCAGCAGCCTGAGGACTAGCGGGGGGCAGTACAATGAGCAGTTCTTC.

The chain carries TRBV19 and TRBJ2-7, with 7 nucleotides matching TRBD1. The germline V gene has CDR1 LNHDA and CDR2 SQIVND (reference sequence). Trimming cost V 1 base and J 0 bases; bases outside gene matches: 6. The CDR3 runs 16 residues. In DNA, the CDR3 is TGTGCCAGTAGTATAGCCACAGGGGAAATCTCCTACGAGCAGTACTTC. It is translated as CASSIATGEISYEQYF.